The 10 T cell receptor beta chains listed next were all sequenced from one sample in a study of shared clonotypes between healthy human individuals. Sequencing was performed with immunoSEQ multiplex PCR; in TCRdb, only in-frame clones are kept and a portion is missing. The sample contains about 800,000 clones, just over 95% of which appear only once. Only CD45RO-negative cells positively selected for CCR7 counted as naive CD8 cells, so terminally differentiated effector memory CD45RA+ cells were excluded. The sequenced sample consisted of naive CD8+ T cells sorted from blood. The source is a man under 40 in good health.

The chain joins TRBV15 to TRBJ2-3, with 8 bases that match TRBD2. J lost 0 bases, V lost 2 bases, and 1 base had no gene match. This CDR3 has 15 residues. Per the germline V gene, CDR1 is LNHNV and CDR2 is YYDKDF (reference sequence). CDR3 sequence reads: CATSRKRESTDTQYF. The CDR3 DNA sequence: TGTGCCACCAGCAGAAAGCGGGAGAGCACAGATACGCAGTATTTT.

J is TRBJ2-7 and V is TRBV11-2; TRBD1 matches at 7 bases. This CDR3 spans 16 amino acids. Trimming at V came to 4 bases and at J to 7 bases, leaving 16 bases not matched to a gene. Germline CDR1 SGHAT, CDR2 FQNNGV. The CDR3: CASSSSRAIGGYEQYF. CDR3 bases: TGTGCCAGCAGCTCCTCTCGGGCTATAGGGGGCTATGAGCAGTACTTC.

The V call is TRBV7-5, the J call TRBJ2-7; TRBD1 is taken as the D call from the table, unchecked against the DNA. TRBV7-5 is listed as a pseudogene. This CDR3 is built from 15 residues. Here the CDR3 reads CARSFQQGSSYEQYF. In nucleotides, the CDR3 is TGTGCCAGAAGCTTCCAACAGGGGTCGTCCTACGAGCAGTACTTC.

V gene TRBV28 combines with J gene TRBJ1-5; unclear D gene. Trimming left V 4 bases short and J 0 bases short, with 13 bases between. The CDR3 is 16 amino acids. Per germline, CDR1 MDHEN and CDR2 SYDVKM. CDR3: CASSSRLDYSNQPQHF. CDR3 nucleotides: TGTGCCAGCAGTTCGCGGTTAGACTATAGCAATCAGCCCCAGCATTTT.

This sequence joins TRBV10-3 and TRBJ2-7; maybe TRBD1 (6 bases). V was cut by 1 base and J by 0 bases, with 10 bases left in between. The CDR3 is 15 amino acids. Germline lookup yields CDR1 ENHRY and CDR2 SYGVKD. This CDR3 reads CAISEWGQSSYEQYF. DNA of the CDR3: TGTGCCATCAGTGAGTGGGGGCAGAGCTCCTACGAGCAGTACTTC.

This chain links TRBV7-9 with TRBJ1-4; 10 nucleotides match TRBD1. CDR1 is SEHNR, CDR2 FQNEAQ, per germline (reference sequence). This CDR3 spans 18 amino acids. J gave up 0 bases and V 2 bases, and 6 bases lay outside the gene matches. The CDR3 sequence: CASSLTGTGVATNEKLFF. The CDR3, as DNA: TGTGCCAGCAGCTTAACCGGGACAGGGGTTGCAACTAATGAAAAACTGTTTTTT.

This chain joins TRBV9 and TRBJ2-5; D is unclear. Germline loops: CDR1 SGDLS, CDR2 YYNGEE. Deletions cut 4 bases from V and 0 bases from J, with 10 bases between. The CDR3 loop spans 14 amino acids. The CDR3, as DNA: TGTGCCAGCAGCACATGGTCGCACCAAGAGACCCAGTACTTC. Protein product: CASSTWSHQETQYF.

The V and J genes are TRBV11-2 and TRBJ2-5; 7 bases line up with TRBD2. The CDR3 has 15 amino acids. Germline lookup yields CDR1 SGHAT and CDR2 FQNNGV. V lost 7 bases to trimming and J lost 0 bases; unmatched junction nucleotides: 8. The CDR3: CASNRGGGYQETQYF. In DNA, the CDR3 is TGTGCCAGCAATAGGGGCGGGGGATACCAAGAGACCCAGTACTTC. Looking up the rest from reference TRBV11-2 and TRBJ2-5 gives the full variable domain: EAGVAQSPRYKIIEKRQSVAFWCNPISGHATLYWYQQILGQGPKLLIQFQNNGVVDDSQLPKDRFSAERLKGVDSTLKIQPAKLEDSAVYLCASNRGGGYQETQYFGPGTRLLVL.

This chain links TRBV18 with TRBJ2-7, with TRBD2 matching 10 bases. This CDR3 has 16 amino acids. Germline assignment: CDR1 KGHSH and CDR2 LQKENI. Trimming removed 0 bases from V and 3 bases from J; junction bases left unmatched: 5. CDR3 in amino acids: CASSPPEREGFYEQYF. The DNA of the CDR3 is TGTGCCAGCTCACCACCGGAGCGGGAGGGTTTCTACGAGCAGTACTTC.

V gene TRBV27 combines with J gene TRBJ2-2; 10 bases match TRBD1. In germline, CDR1 is MNHEY, CDR2 SMNVEV (reference sequence). The CDR3 consists of 18 residues. V gave up 11 bases and J gave up 0 bases; unmatched junction bases: 15. The CDR3 DNA sequence: TGTGCCGGTCGAGCTACCGCGGGACAGGGGCCGAACACCGGGGAGCTGTTTTTT. It codes for CAGRATAGQGPNTGELFF.